The clone carrying this T cell receptor beta chain was observed at least ten times. Its target is not known. The sample comes from a study of early T cells in non-severe SARS-CoV-2 infection. The overall study: RNA in bulk from unsorted whole blood was sequenced, and chains were unpaired. Regarding the study as a whole: Sequences matched to VDJdb favored anti-spike CD8 responses, while private and CD4 specificities were missed.

Attached unique molecular identifiers marked individual cDNA molecules. TCRdb ran MiXCR on the 5' RACE reads and lists one entry per CDR3 protein. Of approximately 99,000 distinct CDR3 sequences in the sample, 9% to 14% are singletons; the top ten hold around 3.2%. Source material: whole blood. This TCR was sampled from an adult who was a healthcare worker with PCR-confirmed SARS-CoV-2 infection or an uninfected control (not recorded which).

The CDR3 coding sequence is TGTGCCAGCAGCCAAGATCAAGAGACCCAGTACTTC. As protein: CASSQDQETQYF. The chain couples TRBV3-1 to TRBJ2-5; D is unresolved. With 0 bases removed from V and 2 bases from J, the gap between germline ends came to 1 base. This CDR3 comprises 12 residues. Germline assignment: CDR1 LGHDT and CDR2 YNNKEL (reference sequence).